Following are 31 T cell receptor beta chains from one sample sequenced in a study of CD8+CD57+ T cells in acquired aplastic anemia. An expansion of CD8+CD57+ cells by flow cytometry had been shown in patients chosen for sequencing. Profiles of TCR beta VDJ and CDR3 were generated from a genomic DNA template. TCRdb passed the reads through MiXCR, listing each CDR3 protein once. In the table there are 150,000 to 200,000 distinct CDR3 sequences, around 43% of which are singletons. Sequenced: sorted CD4+, CD8+, or CD8+CD57+ T cells (not recorded which) from PBMCs. These TCRs come from a human donor with aplastic anemia.

This clonotype was seen a few times. A much bigger clone sits one base away, suggesting this may be a read error. V and J are TRBV7-2 and TRBJ1-2; D remains ambiguous. Germline loops: CDR1 SGHTA, CDR2 FQGNSA. The CDR3 runs 14 residues. CDR3 amino acids: CASSFERARYGCTF. CDR3 coding DNA: TGTGCCAGCAGCTTCGAAAGGGCACGCTATGGCTGCACCTTC.

V usage is TRBV19 and J usage is TRBJ2-3; D is ambiguous. Looked up from germline, CDR1 is LNHDA and CDR2 is SQIVND (reference sequence). V lost 6 bases, J lost 2 bases, and 15 bases lay in between. This CDR3 contains 15 residues. Here the CDR3 reads CASRLTNAITDTQYF. In nucleotides, the CDR3 is TGTGCCAGTAGGCTGACGAACGCTATCACAGATACGCAGTATTTT.

This sequence joins TRBV29-1 and TRBJ2-7, with TRBD1 matching 7 bases. Germline CDR1 and CDR2: SQVTM and ANQGSEA. The CDR3 covers 15 residues. V lost 4 bases, J lost 6 bases, and 15 bases stayed unmatched. CDR3 in DNA: TGCAGCGTTGTCAGGCAGGGGGAAGGTCTACGCGAGCAGTACGTC. This gives the protein CSVVRQGEGLREQYV.

The chain recombines TRBV19 with TRBJ1-6, with 10 bases fitting TRBD1. The CDR3 spans 13 residues. The germline V gene has CDR1 LNHDA and CDR2 SQIVND (reference sequence). V shed 6 bases and J 10 bases; nucleotides not matched to a gene: 3. As DNA, the CDR3 is TGTGCCAGTAGCAGACAGGGGGCCTCACCCCTCCACTTT. This encodes CASSRQGASPLHF.

This sequence joins TRBV29-1 and TRBJ1-5; TRBD1 might be the D (6 bases). This CDR3 has 14 amino acids. Germline CDR1 is SQVTM and CDR2 is ANQGSEA. V gave up 6 bases and J gave up 2 bases, with 14 bases separating them. CDR3 coding DNA: TGCAGCGTGGAGGGGGGAGAGGGCAATCAGCCCCAGCATTTT. Its translation is CSVEGGEGNQPQHF.

With regard to this clonotype: This may stem from a read error, because a much larger clone lies one nucleotide away. The gene calls are TRBV24-1 and TRBJ1-1; a weak D match, TRBD1 (5 bases). The CDR3 loop spans 13 amino acids. Trimming stripped 6 bases from V and 14 bases from J, with 21 bases between. Germline V gene lookup returns CDR1 KGHDR and CDR2 SFDVKD. This CDR3 reads CATSQHQGALSFF. The DNA of the CDR3 is TGTGCCACCAGTCAGCACCAGGGCGCGTTATCCTTCTTT.

A word on this clonotype: A much more abundant neighbour one base away suggests this may be a read error. The rearrangement joins TRBV7-2 to TRBJ1-2; TRBD1 is a possible D gene (6 bases). The germline CDR1 and CDR2 sequences are SGHTA and FQGNSA. CDR3 length equals 15 residues. DNA of the CDR3: TGTGCCAGCAGCTTAGGATTGGGGGGCGCACATGGCTTCACCTTC. This translates into CASSLGLGGAHGFTF.

This clonotype was observed many times. This chain uses TRBV3-1 with TRBJ2-5; the D call may be TRBD1 or TRBD2 (5 bases each). The CDR3 totals 12 residues. Germline values: CDR1 LGHDT, CDR2 YNNKEL (reference sequence). Trimming stripped 1 base from V and 5 bases from J, with 5 bases between. The CDR3 sequence is CASSQGGETQYF. The CDR3 bases are TGTGCCAGCAGCCAAGGGGGGGAGACCCAGTACTTC.

This clonotype has ten or more counts. The chain combines TRBV18 with TRBJ2-5; D is perhaps TRBD1 (5 bases). Trimming pared 4 bases from V and 7 bases from J, leaving 13 bases between. Per the germline V gene, CDR1 is KGHSH and CDR2 is LQKENI. The CDR3 spans 13 residues. CDR3 sequence: CASSLDTLGTQYF. The CDR3 DNA reads as TGTGCCAGCTCACTGGACACCCTGGGGACCCAGTACTTC. The variable domain in full, completed from reference TRBV18 and TRBJ2-5, reads NAGVMQNPRHLVRRRGQEARLRCSPMKGHSHVYWYRQLPEEGLKFMVYLQKENIIDESGMPKERFSAEFPKEGPSILRIQQVVRGDSAAYFCASSLDTLGTQYFGPGTRLLVL.

This clonotype has only one observation. The gene calls are TRBV29-1 and TRBJ1-2, with no clear D. V lost 4 bases to trimming and J lost 8 bases, with 14 bases between them. Germline CDR1 and CDR2: SQVTM and ANQGSEA. The CDR3 covers 12 residues. The CDR3 region has the DNA TGCAGCGTTGGGGGAGATGCCTACGGCTACACCTTC. Residues: CSVGGDAYGYTF.

This chain uses TRBV24-1 with TRBJ2-5; D may be TRBD1 (5 bases). Looked up from germline, CDR1 is KGHDR and CDR2 is SFDVKD. The CDR3 loop spans 13 amino acids. Deletions cut 9 bases from V and 3 bases from J, with 13 bases between. The CDR3 region has the DNA TGTGCCACCCGAGACAGTGGTGAAGAGACCCAGTACTTC. Its protein product is CATRDSGEETQYF.

The rearrangement uses TRBV19 and TRBJ2-1; 7 bases map to TRBD1. Germline V gives CDR1 LNHDA, CDR2 SQIVND (reference sequence). With 0 bases clipped from V and 2 bases from J, the junction kept 4 bases outside the gene matches. This CDR3 is built from 16 residues. CDR3 loop: CASSIDRDRAYNEQFF. The CDR3 nucleotides are TGTGCCAGTAGTATAGATCGGGACAGAGCCTACAATGAGCAGTTCTTC.

V gene TRBV5-4 combines with J gene TRBJ1-5; a weak D match, TRBD1 (6 bases). The germline gives CDR1 SGHNT, CDR2 YYREEE (reference sequence). The length of the CDR3 is 14 residues. V was pared by 4 bases and J by 3 bases, with 11 bases between. The CDR3 region is CASSKGGINQPQHF. The CDR3 DNA reads TGTGCCAGCAGCAAAGGGGGTATCAATCAGCCCCAGCATTTT.

This clonotype was seen many times. This chain uses TRBV7-2 with TRBJ1-1; D perhaps matches TRBD1 (5 bases). This CDR3 is built from 11 residues. The V gene lost 6 bases and the J gene lost 11 bases, with 13 bases spanning the gap. CDR1 and CDR2 (germline): SGHTA, FQGNSA. The CDR3 region is CASSHGGDAFF. CDR3 nucleotide sequence: TGTGCCAGCAGTCATGGGGGGGACGCTTTCTTT.

This chain joins TRBV10-1 and TRBJ2-1; 9 bases map to TRBD2. V gave up 7 bases and J gave up 4 bases; unmatched junction bases: 5. CDR3 length equals 14 residues. CDR1 and CDR2 from the germline V gene are WNHNN and SYGVQD (reference sequence). CDR3 in DNA: TGCGCCAGCAATGCGACTAGCGGTTACAATGAGCAGTTCTTC. This translates into CASNATSGYNEQFF.

This chain uses TRBV2 with TRBJ1-2; D may be TRBD1 (6 bases). With 9 bases removed from V and 6 bases from J, the gap between germline ends came to 14 bases. This CDR3 has 12 residues. Germline CDR1 SNHLY, CDR2 FYNNEI. In DNA form, the CDR3 reads TGTGCCAGGAGAGGACAGACCGATGGCTACACCTTC. It encodes CARRGQTDGYTF.

V usage is TRBV20-1 and J usage is TRBJ2-3; 8 bases are a match to TRBD2. The junction had 8 bases not matched to a gene; V was cut back by 6 bases and J by 0 bases. CDR1 and CDR2 from the germline V gene are DFQATT and SNEGSKA (reference sequence). The CDR3 runs to 15 residues. CDR3 sequence (DNA): TGCAGTGCAGTAGGACTAGCCGCTAGCACAGATACGCAGTATTTT. Encoded protein: CSAVGLAASTDTQYF.

The V call is TRBV19, the J call TRBJ2-7, with 7 bases matching TRBD2. J lost 6 bases, V lost 1 base, and 6 bases had no gene match. There are 14 residues in the CDR3. Germline V gene sequence: CDR1 LNHDA, CDR2 SQIVND (reference sequence). For the CDR3, the DNA is TGTGCCAGTAGTATAGCGGGAGGCCGCTCCGAGCAGTACTTC. It specifies CASSIAGGRSEQYF.

This clonotype was detected ten times or more. This chain links TRBV9 with TRBJ2-3; D assignment may be TRBD1 or TRBD2 (5 bases each). In germline, CDR1 is SGDLS, CDR2 YYNGEE. The CDR3 runs 14 residues. Trimming took off 0 bases at V and 8 bases at J, with 13 bases between the two ends. Here the CDR3 reads CASSVGGTGGTQYF. CDR3 sequence (DNA): TGTGCCAGCAGCGTAGGGGGGACCGGAGGTACGCAGTATTTT.

The chain recombines TRBV7-6 with TRBJ2-7; TRBD1 matches at 10 bases. The CDR3 consists of 17 residues. V lost 4 bases and J lost 2; bases outside the gene matches: 11. Germline V CDR1 and CDR2: SGHVS, FNYEAQ. Here the CDR3 DNA reads TGTGCCAGCAGCTCGGCCGGGACAGGGGACCGCGCCTACGAGCAGTACTTC. Its translation: CASSSAGTGDRAYEQYF.

This clonotype was counted a single time. The chain employs TRBV5-6 and TRBJ1-2; no firm D call. This CDR3 comprises 14 residues. The germline V gene encodes CDR1 SGHDT and CDR2 YYEEEE. The V end was cut by 4 bases, the J end by 4 bases, with 14 bases between. CDR3 amino acids: CASSPPTAFYGYTF. CDR3 coding DNA: TGTGCCAGCAGCCCCCCCACCGCGTTCTATGGCTACACCTTC.

This clonotype was observed many times. This chain links TRBV14 with TRBJ1-6; D is unresolved. Trimming left V 1 base short and J 10 bases short, with 11 bases between. The CDR3 has 14 residues. CDR1 is SGHDN and CDR2 is FVKESK in the germline V gene. The DNA for the CDR3 is TGTGCCAGCAGCCAAGTAGGGTATAGGTCACCCCTCCACTTT. Translation gives CASSQVGYRSPLHF.

The gene calls are TRBV25-1 and TRBJ1-1; TRBD1 matches 9 bases. The CDR3 runs to 14 residues. The V and J ends lost 3 bases and 5 bases, in that order; junction bases with no gene match: 4. Germline values: CDR1 MGHDK, CDR2 SYGVNS. The CDR3 spells CASSEDRGGTEAFF. The CDR3 DNA reads as TGTGCCAGCAGTGAGGACAGGGGAGGAACTGAAGCTTTCTTT.

This clonotype occurred a few times. At one of its ends the junction is not consistent with the germline gene, which may arise from a read error. The DNA of the CDR3 is TGCGCCAGCAGCCCAGACAGGGGAACGGATGGCTACACCTTC. Translating it yields CASSPDRGTDGYTF. The V call is TRBV7-9, the J call TRBJ1-2, with 8 bases identical to TRBD1. CDR3 length: 14 residues. CDR1 SEHNR and CDR2 FQNEAQ come from the germline V gene (reference sequence).

In this sample, this clonotype turned up many times. This chain connects TRBV6-2 or TRBV6-3 to TRBJ2-1; 9 nucleotides match TRBD2. With V trimmed by 2 bases and J by 3 bases, 8 bases remained unmatched. The CDR3 sequence is 17 residues long. Germline CDR1 reads MNHEY; CDR2 reads SVGEGT. The CDR3 sequence: CASSYATGLANYNEQFF. CDR3 coding DNA: TGTGCCAGCAGTTACGCTACCGGACTAGCGAACTACAATGAGCAGTTCTTC.

Within the sample, this clonotype is medium-sized. The chain couples TRBV2 to TRBJ1-5, with D perhaps matching TRBD1 (5 bases). Germline V gene sequence: CDR1 SNHLY, CDR2 FYNNEI. The CDR3 runs 12 residues. Trimming cost V 6 bases and J 6 bases, with 9 bases left between them. CDR3 amino acids: CASRGGGQPQHF. DNA for the CDR3: TGTGCCAGCAGAGGTGGGGGTCAGCCCCAGCATTTT.

This clonotype came up many times. The rearrangement links TRBV5-1 to TRBJ1-1; tentative D call: TRBD1 (5 bases). This CDR3 has 16 residues. Trimming removed 1 base from V and 0 bases from J, with 13 bases in between. CDR1 is SGHRS, CDR2 YFSETQ, per germline. As DNA, the CDR3 is TGCGCCAGCAGCTTGTCGGGGATACAGGTGAACACTGAAGCTTTCTTT. Protein product: CASSLSGIQVNTEAFF. Variable domain in full (rest from reference TRBV5-1 and TRBJ1-1): KAGVTQTPRYLIKTRGQQVTLSCSPISGHRSVSWYQQTPGQGLQFLFEYFSETQRNKGNFPGRFSGRQFSNSRSEMNVSTLELGDSALYLCASSLSGIQVNTEAFFGQGTRLTVV.

The chain joins TRBV19 to TRBJ2-5; 9 bases line up with TRBD2. The DNA matches TRBJ2-1 better at its end, which makes the J call doubtful. The germline CDR1 and CDR2 sequences are LNHDA and SQIVND (reference sequence). There are 16 residues in the CDR3. The CDR3 spells CASSERAAGGHNEQFF. CDR3 DNA sequence: TGTGCCAGTAGCGAGCGGGCAGCGGGAGGTCACAATGAGCAGTTCTTC.

Of note for this clonotype: One base away lies a much larger clone, so this may be a sequencing read error. V and J are TRBV4-3 and TRBJ1-1; TRBD1 might be the D (5 bases). The CDR3 sequence is 14 residues long. CDR1 and CDR2 from the germline V gene are LGHNA and YSLEER. The CDR3 sequence is CASSQDRENTVAFF. The DNA for the CDR3 is TGCGCCAGCAGCCAAGACAGGGAGAACACTGTAGCTTTCTTT.

This sequence joins TRBV19 and TRBJ2-7, with 7 bases matching TRBD2. Unmatched junction bases numbered 10, after V lost 6 bases and J lost 5 bases. This CDR3 contains 14 residues. Germline CDR1 LNHDA, CDR2 SQIVND (reference sequence). The DNA of the CDR3 is TGTGCCAGTAGGGGACTATCCGTCTCAGACGAGCAGTACTTC. Translation gives CASRGLSVSDEQYF.

This clonotype has at least ten counts. The chain is built from TRBV5-4 and TRBJ2-2, with 7 positions matching TRBD1. J lost 4 bases, V lost 0 bases, and 0 bases had no gene match. This CDR3 has 14 amino acids. The germline CDR1 and CDR2 sequences are SGHNT and YYREEE (reference sequence). DNA of the CDR3: TGTGCCAGCAGCTTGGACAGGGGCACCGGGGAGCTGTTTTTT. Amino acid sequence: CASSLDRGTGELFF.